This is a list of T cell receptor beta chains from one sample in a study of CD8+CD57+ T cells in acquired aplastic anemia. A single record per CDR3 protein comes from TCRdb applying MiXCR to the reads. The profile shows about 470,000 distinct CDR3 sequences, about a third of them singletons. The sequencing input was sorted CD4+, CD8+, or CD8+CD57+ T cells (not recorded which) from PBMCs. Source of these receptors: a human donor with aplastic anemia. CDR3s include the opening cysteine and the closing phenylalanine or tryptophan. Only part of the rows carry a size: once, few, many, or a class if the clone is expanded.

CDR3: CSAREETQYF
length: 10
size: many
V: TRBV20-1
J: TRBJ2-5

CDR3: CASSRSSGQRGGYGYTF
length: 17
size: .
V: TRBV27
J: TRBJ1-2

CDR3: CASTKSTERQGENIQYF
length: 17
size: few
V: TRBV12-3/TRBV12-4
J: TRBJ2-4

CDR3: CAISDARLGGSNQPQHF
length: 17
size: once
V: TRBV10-3
J: TRBJ1-5

CDR3: CASSYLESSYNSPLHF
length: 16
size: many
V: TRBV6-6
J: TRBJ1-6

CDR3: CASSGGSRTYEQYF
length: 14
size: .
V: TRBV11-1
J: TRBJ2-7

CDR3: CAISAGAPGANEKLFF
length: 16
size: many
V: TRBV10-3
J: TRBJ1-4

CDR3: CSASSPYAGNQPQHF
length: 15
size: many
V: TRBV20-1
J: TRBJ1-5

CDR3: CASSQRGNRVDTQYF
length: 15
size: .
V: TRBV14
J: TRBJ2-3

CDR3: CASRDGYNSPLHF
length: 13
size: .
V: TRBV25-1
J: TRBJ1-6

CDR3: CSAPGTVDTGELVF
length: 14
size: .
V: TRBV20-1
J: TRBJ2-2

CDR3: CASSLLPGQEFYEQYF
length: 16
size: .
V: TRBV5-5
J: TRBJ2-7

CDR3: CASSPPERDGYTF
length: 13
size: .
V: TRBV18
J: TRBJ1-2

CDR3: CATSEGGQGGHNEQFF
length: 16
size: many
V: TRBV24-1
J: TRBJ2-1

CDR3: CASSYSRYPTSGYTF
length: 15
size: .
V: TRBV6-5
J: TRBJ1-2

CDR3: CASSSVTSGVMYF
length: 13
size: few
V: TRBV12-3/TRBV12-4
J: TRBJ2-7